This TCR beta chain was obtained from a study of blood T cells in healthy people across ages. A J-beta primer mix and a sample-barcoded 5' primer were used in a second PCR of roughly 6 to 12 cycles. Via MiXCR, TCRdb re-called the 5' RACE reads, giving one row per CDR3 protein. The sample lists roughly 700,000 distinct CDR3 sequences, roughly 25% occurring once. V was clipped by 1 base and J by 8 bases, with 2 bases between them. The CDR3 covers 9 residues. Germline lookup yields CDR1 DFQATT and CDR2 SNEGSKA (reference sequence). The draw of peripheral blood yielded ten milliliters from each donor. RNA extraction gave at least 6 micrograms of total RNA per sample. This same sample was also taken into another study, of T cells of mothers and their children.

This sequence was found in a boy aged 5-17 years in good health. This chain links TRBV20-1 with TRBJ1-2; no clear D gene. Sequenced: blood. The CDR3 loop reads CSARAGYTF. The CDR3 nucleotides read TGCAGTGCTAGAGCCGGCTACACCTTC.